This T cell receptor (beta chain) emerged from a study of neoadjuvant anti-PD-1 for oral cavity cancer. Assay: immunoSEQ multiplex PCR; the TCRdb copy retains only in-frame clones and omits some. The sample holds over 14,000 clones; about 70% are singletons and the top ten take approximately 3.3%. Germline CDR1 and CDR2: SGHRS and YFSETQ. With 1 base removed from V and 2 bases from J, the gap between germline ends came to 7 bases. This CDR3 spans 13 amino acids. This TCR was recovered from a person aged 35 to 85 with oral cavity squamous cell carcinoma. This material consisted of PBMCs, taken before nivolumab (anti-PD-1) treatment. This chain uses TRBV5-1 with TRBJ2-7; no clear D. Here the CDR3 DNA reads TGCGCCAGCAGCTTGACTACTCCCTACGAGCAGTACTTC. Translating gives CASSLTTPYEQYF. The entire variable domain, with the rest obtained from reference TRBV5-1 and TRBJ2-7, is as follows: KAGVTQTPRYLIKTRGQQVTLSCSPISGHRSVSWYQQTPGQGLQFLFEYFSETQRNKGNFPGRFSGRQFSNSRSEMNVSTLELGDSALYLCASSLTTPYEQYFGPGTRLTVT.